This T cell receptor (beta chain) comes out of a study of blood T cell repertoires in COVID-19. Repertoires were generated with immunoSEQ multiplex PCR, while TCRdb's copy carries only in-frame clones and drops some. The table records 150,000 to 200,000 clones, roughly 89% of them present only once. With V trimmed by 2 bases and J by 6 bases, 5 bases remained unmatched. Per germline, CDR1 SEHNR and CDR2 FQNEAQ (reference sequence). The CDR3 extends over 15 amino acids. The clonotype originates from a woman in her seventies with COVID-19, enrolled during active disease. Source material: peripheral blood. V usage is TRBV7-9 and J usage is TRBJ1-1; 11 positions match TRBD1. The CDR3 coding sequence is TGTGCCAGCAGCTTAACTGGACAGGGGGCATCTGAAGCTTTCTTT. Translation gives CASSLTGQGASEAFF.